This entry concerns a single T cell receptor beta chain. The CDR3 length is 18 residues. V lost 3 bases, J lost 1 base, and 12 bases stayed unmatched. CDR1 and CDR2 from the germline V gene are KGHSH and LQKENI. These data belong to a study of regulatory T cells in long-lasting Graves disease. Regarding time point: newly diagnosed GD, antithyroid drugs for less than 3 months. PBMC RNA served as the TCR library source. Combining iRepertoire HTBI primers with Arm-PCR of CDR3 regions, the authors built TCR beta libraries. MiXCR, run by TCRdb on the multiplex PCR reads, gives a single entry per CDR3 protein. The data show 600,000 to 650,000 distinct CDR3 sequences, with roughly 15% seen just once and around a sixth held by the top ten. The same data also contributed to another study, on T cells in Graves' hyperthyroidism and ophthalmopathy.

Sample: peripheral blood mononuclear cells (PBMCs), taken at new diagnosis, from a patient treated with antithyroid drugs. The source is a woman aged 25 to 39 with Graves disease. The chain recombines TRBV18 with TRBJ2-5; 9 bases are shared with TRBD1. CDR3 sequence reads: CASSPGWTGALRQETQYF. CDR3 in DNA: TGTGCCAGCTCACCTGGCTGGACAGGGGCGTTACGCCAAGAGACCCAGTACTTC.